The 20 T cell receptor beta chains listed next were all sequenced from one sample in a study of blood T cells in healthy people across ages (dated by TCRdb to 2013 to 2016). Library preparation employed 5' RACE. Sequencing relied on an Illumina HiSeq 2500. A second PCR of about 7 to 12 cycles was run with a J-beta primer mix and a sample-barcoded 5' primer. The public reads were reprocessed in TCRdb via fastp at Q25 and MiXCR, keeping in-frame beta chains. Every CDR3 protein is listed once, alongside the most common genes and DNA of its rows. Within this sample are 1.5 million to 2 million distinct CDR3 sequences, with less than 50% of them counted one time only. The ten largest clones add up to over 2% of the sample. The specimen was blood. The receptors derive from a woman between 35 and 50 years old in good health.

This sequence joins TRBV11-3 and TRBJ2-1; 8 bases align to TRBD2. Germline V gives CDR1 SGHNT, CDR2 YENEEA. With V trimmed by 5 bases and J by 1 base, 7 bases remained unmatched. This CDR3 region has 16 residues. CDR3 in amino acids: CASSRSGTLSYNEQFF. CDR3 in DNA: TGTGCCAGCAGCCGTAGCGGGACGCTGTCCTACAATGAGCAGTTCTTC.

This clonotype was seen once. The rearrangement uses TRBV28 and TRBJ2-7, with 10 nucleotides matching TRBD1. The junction had 8 bases not matched to a gene; V was cut back by 8 bases and J by 4 bases. CDR3 length: 14 amino acids. Germline-derived CDR1 and CDR2 are MDHEN and SYDVKM. The CDR3 sequence: CASGTPGQGYEQYF. The CDR3 DNA reads TGTGCCAGCGGAACGCCGGGACAGGGGTACGAGCAGTACTTC.

There are many counts of this clonotype. V usage is TRBV7-9 and J usage is TRBJ2-1; 9 bases align to TRBD2. Germline V gene lookup returns CDR1 SEHNR and CDR2 FQNEAQ (reference sequence). This CDR3 contains 18 residues. With 5 bases clipped from V and 0 bases from J, the junction kept 11 bases outside the gene matches. CDR3 amino acids: CASSQPKRGASSYNEQFF. CDR3 DNA sequence: TGTGCCAGCAGCCAACCGAAGCGGGGGGCGAGCTCCTACAATGAGCAGTTCTTC.

The chain uses TRBV25-1 and TRBJ2-7, with D possibly being TRBD1 (6 bases). This CDR3 is built from 13 residues. V dropped 4 bases and J dropped 5 bases, with 12 bases sitting between them. Germline lookup yields CDR1 MGHDK and CDR2 SYGVNS. In DNA, the CDR3 is TGTGCCAGCAGTGTGGGACATATCAACGAGCAGTACTTC. Its translation: CASSVGHINEQYF.

The chain couples TRBV20-1 to TRBJ2-5, with 11 bases fitting TRBD2. CDR1 and CDR2 from the germline V gene are DFQATT and SNEGSKA (reference sequence). CDR3 size: 15 residues. V gave up 3 bases and J gave up 5 bases; unmatched junction bases: 8. In nucleotides, the CDR3 is TGCAGTGCTAGCCACGGGACTAGCGGTGTGGAGACCCAGTACTTC. It translates to CSASHGTSGVETQYF.

The V gene is TRBV6-5, the J gene TRBJ2-1; 13 nucleotides agree with TRBD2. Germline values: CDR1 MNHEY, CDR2 SVGAGI. The CDR3 runs 14 residues. V gave up 10 bases and J gave up 10 bases; unmatched junction bases: 10. The CDR3 bases are TGTGCCACTAGACTAGCGGGGGGTTGGTGGGAGCAGTTCTTC. It codes for CATRLAGGWWEQFF.

In its sample, this clonotype was seen a few times. V and J are TRBV9 and TRBJ1-5; 8 bases fit TRBD1. Trimming took 2 bases from V and 6 from J; bases not matched to a gene: 13. The CDR3 covers 17 residues. CDR1 is SGDLS and CDR2 is YYNGEE in the germline V gene. CDR3 DNA: TGTGCCAGCAGCGTCGTGGGGACAGGTATATACAGTCAGCCCCAGCATTTT. Translating gives CASSVVGTGIYSQPQHF.

For this clonotype: The junction does not match germline at one end; this may be a read error. The genes are TRBV4-2 and TRBJ2-1; perhaps D is TRBD1 or TRBD2 (5 bases each). This CDR3 is 16 amino acids long. Germline V CDR1 and CDR2: LGHNA, YNFKEQ. The CDR3 spells CASSQDLTGRDNGQFF. The CDR3 DNA is TGTGCCAGCAGCCAAGATCTAACGGGGCGAGACAATGGGCAGTTCTTC.

In this sample, this clonotype turned up a few times. V is TRBV28 and J is TRBJ2-7; perhaps TRBD2 as D (6 bases). Trimming stripped 5 bases from V and 0 bases from J, with 17 bases between. There are 16 residues in the CDR3. Germline CDR1 and CDR2: MDHEN and SYDVKM. CDR3: CASSPARGSSSYEQYF. CDR3 DNA: TGTGCCAGCAGTCCCGCCCGGGGGTCTTCCTCCTACGAGCAGTACTTC. The whole variable domain, filled in from reference TRBV28 and TRBJ2-7, reads DVKVTQSSRYLVKRTGEKVFLECVQDMDHENMFWYRQDPGLGLRLIYFSYDVKMKEKGDIPEGYSVSREKKERFSLILESASTNQTSMYLCASSPARGSSSYEQYFGPGTRLTVT.

The J gene is TRBJ2-1, the V gene TRBV7-9; TRBD1 agrees at 12 bases. The V gene's germline CDR1 is SEHNR and CDR2 FQNEAQ (reference sequence). The CDR3 sequence is 18 residues long. With 5 bases clipped from V and 6 bases from J, the junction kept 14 bases outside the gene matches. In DNA form, the CDR3 reads TGTGCCAGCAGCAACAGGGACAGGGGGCGCGTCGGGGGCAATGAGCAGTTCTTC. Its protein product is CASSNRDRGRVGGNEQFF. Drawing the rest from reference TRBV7-9 and TRBJ2-1, the complete variable domain is DTGVSQNPRHKITKRGQNVTFRCDPISEHNRLYWYRQTLGQGPEFLTYFQNEAQLEKSRLLSDRFSAERPKGSFSTLEIQRTEQGDSAMYLCASSNRDRGRVGGNEQFFGPGTRLTVL.

The chain links TRBV27 to TRBJ2-3, with 8 nucleotides matching TRBD2. J lost 6 bases, V lost 9 bases, and 8 bases had no gene match. The germline gives CDR1 MNHEY, CDR2 SMNVEV (reference sequence). This CDR3 has 13 residues. The CDR3 region is CASRGGRVDTQYF. DNA for the CDR3: TGTGCCAGTCGGGGGGGCCGGGTGGATACGCAGTATTTT.

The V and J genes are TRBV11-2 and TRBJ2-1; the D gene is possibly TRBD2 (5 bases). This CDR3 has 13 amino acids. V lost 7 bases and J 4 bases, leaving 11 bases between the germline ends. From germline, CDR1 is SGHAT and CDR2 FQNNGV. The CDR3 protein is CASNPRGYNEQFF. In DNA form, the CDR3 reads TGTGCCAGCAACCCTAGAGGGTACAATGAGCAGTTCTTC.

The chain links TRBV7-9 to TRBJ2-1; weak D call: TRBD2 (6 bases). Germline V gives CDR1 SEHNR, CDR2 FQNEAQ (reference sequence). The CDR3 has 14 amino acids. Trimming shortened V by 8 bases and J by 8 bases, and 19 bases separated the two germline ends. CDR3 sequence reads: CASSLGGGIDEQFF. For the CDR3, the DNA is TGTGCCAGCTCTCTAGGTGGGGGGATCGATGAGCAGTTCTTC.

The chain couples TRBV5-1 to TRBJ2-2; 10 positions agree with TRBD1. This CDR3 is 16 amino acids long. Germline trimming cut 3 bases from V and 8 bases from J; bases unmatched to any gene: 10. Germline V lookup: CDR1 SGHRS, CDR2 YFSETQ. The CDR3 nucleotides read TGCGCCAGCAGCTCGTTTACCGGGACAGGGGAAGGGGAGCTGTTTTTT. Translating it yields CASSSFTGTGEGELFF.

This chain connects TRBV27 to TRBJ2-7; 8 nucleotides agree with TRBD2. The CDR3 covers 17 residues. The trim removed 6 bases at V and 6 bases at J, leaving 19 bases unmatched. Per the germline V gene, CDR1 is MNHEY and CDR2 is SMNVEV (reference sequence). Written as DNA, the CDR3 is TGTGCCAGCAGCAAACCAAGCACCGGGACTAGGAGGTCCGAGCAGTACTTC. Translation: CASSKPSTGTRRSEQYF.

The chain links TRBV2 to TRBJ1-4; TRBD1 might be the D (5 bases). Trimming removed 7 bases from V and 3 bases from J, with 9 bases in between. CDR1 and CDR2 (germline): SNHLY, FYNNEI. There are 13 residues in the CDR3. The CDR3 nucleotides are TGTGCCAGCACGGGGGGGGCTAATGAAAAACTGTTTTTT. This translates into CASTGGANEKLFF.

The chain combines TRBV20-1 with TRBJ2-3; TRBD2 matches at 14 bases. The CDR3 is 17 residues long. V lost 3 bases and J lost 2; bases outside the gene matches: 7. Germline CDR1 DFQATT, CDR2 SNEGSKA (reference sequence). As DNA, the CDR3 is TGCAGTGCTAGCGGACTAGCGGGGGGCCCCCCCACAGATACGCAGTATTTT. Protein: CSASGLAGGPPTDTQYF.

This chain joins TRBV29-1 and TRBJ2-7, with TRBD1 identical over 8 bases. The length of the CDR3 is 13 residues. CDR1 and CDR2 (germline): SQVTM, ANQGSEA. V gave up 4 bases and J gave up 4 bases; unmatched junction bases: 6. CDR3 region: CSVVGDRLYEQYF. The CDR3 bases are TGCAGCGTTGTTGGGGACAGGCTTTACGAGCAGTACTTC.

The chain's CDR3 is CSGGTSRGVQETQYF. The CDR3 DNA follows: TGCAGCGGCGGGACTAGCAGGGGGGTACAAGAGACCCAGTACTTC. The rearrangement joins TRBV29-1 to TRBJ2-5, with TRBD2 identical over 9 bases. V lost 7 bases to trimming and J lost 2 bases; unmatched junction nucleotides: 11. The CDR3 totals 15 residues. Germline V CDR1 and CDR2: SQVTM, ANQGSEA. The entire variable domain, with the rest obtained from reference TRBV29-1 and TRBJ2-5, is as follows: SAVISQKPSRDICQRGTSLTIQCQVDSQVTMMFWYRQQPGQSLTLIATANQGSEATYESGFVIDKFPISRPNLTFSTLTVSNMSPEDSSIYLCSGGTSRGVQETQYFGPGTRLLVL.

The genes are TRBV20-1 and TRBJ1-2; 9 nucleotides line up with TRBD1. The CDR3 loop spans 14 amino acids. Trimming removed 5 bases from V and 1 base from J; junction bases left unmatched: 5. In germline, CDR1 is DFQATT, CDR2 SNEGSKA (reference sequence). DNA for the CDR3: TGCAGTGCTCCCCGGACAGGGGATAACTATGGCTACACCTTC. This codes for CSAPRTGDNYGYTF.